The TCR beta chain under discussion was sequenced for a study of cytomegalovirus exposure and HLA in healthy donors. Germline-derived CDR1 and CDR2 are MNHNS and SASEGT. CDR3 length: 11 amino acids. Trimming removed 7 bases at V and 7 bases at J, with 8 bases between. Profiled with immunoSEQ multiplex PCR; TCRdb holds only in-frame clones, not every one. The repertoire holds about 76,000 clones, with 94% as singletons. This sequence was found in a woman under 30 in good health and CMV-seropositive. Sequencing was carried out using PBMCs. The chain employs TRBV6-1 and TRBJ2-1, with D uncertain. This CDR3 is CASTLENEQFF. CDR3 nucleotides: TGTGCCAGCACGCTAGAAAATGAGCAGTTCTTC.